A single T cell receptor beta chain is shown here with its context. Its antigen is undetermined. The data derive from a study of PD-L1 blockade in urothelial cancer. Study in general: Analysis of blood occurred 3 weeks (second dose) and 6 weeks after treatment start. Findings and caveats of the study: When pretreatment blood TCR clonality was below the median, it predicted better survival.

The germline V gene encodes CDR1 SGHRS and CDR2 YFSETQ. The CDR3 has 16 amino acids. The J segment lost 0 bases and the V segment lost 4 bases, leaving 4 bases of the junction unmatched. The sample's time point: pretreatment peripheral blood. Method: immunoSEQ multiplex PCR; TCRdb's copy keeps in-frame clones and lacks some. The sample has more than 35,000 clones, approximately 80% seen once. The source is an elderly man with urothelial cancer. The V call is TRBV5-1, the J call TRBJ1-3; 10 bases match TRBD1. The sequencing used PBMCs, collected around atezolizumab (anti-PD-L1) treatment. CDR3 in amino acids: CASSLGQGSSGNTIYF. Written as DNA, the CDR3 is TGCGCCAGCAGCCTGGGACAGGGGAGCTCTGGAAACACCATATATTTT.